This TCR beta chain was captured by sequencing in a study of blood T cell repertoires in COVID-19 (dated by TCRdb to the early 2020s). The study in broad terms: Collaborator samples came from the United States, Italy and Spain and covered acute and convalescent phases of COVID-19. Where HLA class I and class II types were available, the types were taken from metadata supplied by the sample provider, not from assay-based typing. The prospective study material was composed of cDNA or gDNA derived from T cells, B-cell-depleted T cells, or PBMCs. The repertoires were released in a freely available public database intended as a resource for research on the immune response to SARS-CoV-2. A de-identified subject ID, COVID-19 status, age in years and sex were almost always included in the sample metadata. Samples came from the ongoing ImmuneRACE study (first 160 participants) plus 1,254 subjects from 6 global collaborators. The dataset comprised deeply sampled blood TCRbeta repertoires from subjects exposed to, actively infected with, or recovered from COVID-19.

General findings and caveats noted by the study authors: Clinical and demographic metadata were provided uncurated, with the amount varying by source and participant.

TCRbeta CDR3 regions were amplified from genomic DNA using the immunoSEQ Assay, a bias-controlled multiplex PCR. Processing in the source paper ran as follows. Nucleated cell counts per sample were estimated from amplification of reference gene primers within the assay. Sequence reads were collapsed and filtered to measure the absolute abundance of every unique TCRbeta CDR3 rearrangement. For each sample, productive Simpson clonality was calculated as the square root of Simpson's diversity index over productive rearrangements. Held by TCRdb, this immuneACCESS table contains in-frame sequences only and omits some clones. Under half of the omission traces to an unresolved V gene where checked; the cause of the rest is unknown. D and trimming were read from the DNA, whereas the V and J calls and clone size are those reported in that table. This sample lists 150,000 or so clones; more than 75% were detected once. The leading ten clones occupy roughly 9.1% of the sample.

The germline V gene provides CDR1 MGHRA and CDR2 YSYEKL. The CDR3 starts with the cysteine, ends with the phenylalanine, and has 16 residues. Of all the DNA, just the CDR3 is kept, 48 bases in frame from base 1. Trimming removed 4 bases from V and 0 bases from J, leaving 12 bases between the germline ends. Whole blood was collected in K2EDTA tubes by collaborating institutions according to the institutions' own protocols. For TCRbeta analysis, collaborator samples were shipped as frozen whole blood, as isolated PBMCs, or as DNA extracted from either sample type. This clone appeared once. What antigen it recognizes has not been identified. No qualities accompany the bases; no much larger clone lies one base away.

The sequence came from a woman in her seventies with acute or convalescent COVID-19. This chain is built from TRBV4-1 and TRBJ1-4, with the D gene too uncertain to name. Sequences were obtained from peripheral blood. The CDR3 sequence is CASSPSWAATNEKLFF. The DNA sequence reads TGCGCCAGCAGCCCTAGCTGGGCTGCAACTAATGAAAAACTGTTTTTT.